This passage covers 26 T cell receptor beta chains from one sample sequenced in a study of cytomegalovirus exposure and HLA in healthy donors. The PCR was carried out with 60 Vbeta primers and 13 Jbeta primers. The protocol was immunoSEQ multiplex PCR, while the TCRdb copy is restricted to in-frame clones and leaves out a portion. The data show about 140,000 clones, 70% to 80% seen once. Sequencing was done on a sample of PBMCs. The receptors originated from a man between 18 and 29 years old in good health and CMV-seronegative.

This chain joins TRBV6-5 and TRBJ2-5; TRBD2 agrees at 8 bases. CDR1 is MNHEY, CDR2 SVGAGI, per germline. The CDR3 contains 15 residues. V lost 2 bases and J lost 1; bases outside the gene matches: 3. Here the CDR3 reads CASSYDTSGQETQYF. CDR3 sequence (DNA): TGTGCCAGCAGTTACGATACTAGCGGCCAAGAGACCCAGTACTTC.

The chain recombines TRBV6-1 with TRBJ2-7; 7 bases agree with TRBD1. After removal of 4 bases from V and 0 bases from J, the junction contained 6 bases not matched to a gene. There are 15 residues in the CDR3. Per germline, CDR1 MNHNS and CDR2 SASEGT. Written as DNA, the CDR3 is TGTGCCAGCAGTGTCCGACAGGGAAGCTCCTACGAGCAGTACTTC. Its translation is CASSVRQGSSYEQYF.

V and J are TRBV2 and TRBJ2-3, with 7 nucleotides matching TRBD1. The CDR3 is 14 residues long. CDR1 and CDR2 from the germline V gene are SNHLY and FYNNEI. The ends lost 7 bases at V and 0 bases at J; junction bases unmatched: 4. CDR3: CASKGDSSTDTQYF. The CDR3 DNA is TGTGCCAGCAAGGGGGACAGCAGCACAGATACGCAGTATTTT.

In its sample, this clone was seen once. The chain uses TRBV5-3 and TRBJ2-5; 9 bases map to TRBD1. TRBV5-3 is recorded as an ORF, its role being uncertain. This CDR3 region has 17 residues. V shed 0 bases, J shed 3 bases, and the junction held 9 bases outside the gene matches. CDR3 in amino acids: CARSLGNRGPGEETQYF. The CDR3, as DNA: TGTGCCAGAAGCTTGGGGAACAGGGGGCCAGGGGAAGAGACCCAGTACTTC.

In DNA, the CDR3 is TGTGCCAGTAGTGGGACAGTTTACGAGCAGTACTTC. Translating it yields CASSGTVYEQYF. This sequence joins TRBV19 and TRBJ2-7, with TRBD1 identical over 7 bases. CDR3 length equals 12 residues. Germline lookup yields CDR1 LNHDA and CDR2 SQIVND (reference sequence). V trimming: 5 bases; J trimming: 4 bases; junction bases outside the gene matches: 2.

The table lists this clone with a few counts. The V and J genes are TRBV19 and TRBJ2-1; D is unclear. This CDR3 comprises 17 residues. Trimming removed 1 base from V and 1 base from J, with 14 bases in between. Germline CDR1 reads LNHDA; CDR2 reads SQIVND (reference sequence). The CDR3 bases are TGTGCCAGTAGTATAGCCCTTGGCGGTATTTCCTACAATGAGCAGTTCTTC. Its translation is CASSIALGGISYNEQFF.

This clone occurred a few times. V usage is TRBV7-9 and J usage is TRBJ2-2; 7 bases match TRBD2. This CDR3 contains 16 residues. The V and J ends lost 1 base and 4 bases, in that order; junction bases with no gene match: 6. CDR1 is SEHNR and CDR2 is FQNEAQ in the germline V gene (reference sequence). The CDR3 here is CASSLGAGFFTGELFF. The CDR3, as DNA: TGTGCCAGCAGCTTAGGAGCGGGGTTCTTCACCGGGGAGCTGTTTTTT.

The rearrangement joins TRBV28 to TRBJ2-1; possibly TRBD2 for D (5 bases). CDR1 is MDHEN, CDR2 SYDVKM, per germline. CDR3 length: 17 amino acids. The V end was cut by 3 bases, the J end by 0 bases, with 15 bases between. CDR3 DNA sequence: TGTGCCAGCAGTTTCGCAACCGGACTGCTCTCCTACAATGAGCAGTTCTTC. Residues: CASSFATGLLSYNEQFF.

J is TRBJ2-1 and V is TRBV7-3; 7 bases fit TRBD2. This CDR3 comprises 15 residues. V lost 6 bases, J lost 8 bases, and 13 bases stayed unmatched. CDR1 is SGHTA and CDR2 is FQGTGA in the germline V gene. The CDR3 DNA reads as TGTGCCAGCAGTCCGGGACTATCATGGGGCCATGAGCAGTTCTTC. This encodes CASSPGLSWGHEQFF.

The chain is built from TRBV27 and TRBJ1-5; D not certain. The CDR3 extends over 12 amino acids. Trimming stripped 6 bases from V and 2 bases from J, with 5 bases between. Germline V gives CDR1 MNHEY, CDR2 SMNVEV (reference sequence). The CDR3 spells CASSTGNQPQHF. CDR3 DNA: TGTGCCAGCAGCACGGGCAATCAGCCCCAGCATTTT.

V gene TRBV7-2 combines with J gene TRBJ2-4; 7 nucleotides match TRBD2. The CDR3 runs to 15 residues. Per germline, CDR1 SGHTA and CDR2 FQGNSA. V shed 4 bases, J shed 9 bases, and the junction held 12 bases outside the gene matches. The CDR3: CASSSSNWRESIQYF. Written as DNA, the CDR3 is TGTGCCAGCAGCTCCTCGAACTGGCGGGAGAGCATTCAGTACTTC. Full variable domain (missing parts from reference TRBV7-2 and TRBJ2-4): GAGVSQSPSNKVTEKGKDVELRCDPISGHTALYWYRQSLGQGLEFLIYFQGNSAPDKSGLPSDRFSAERTGGSVSTLTIQRTQQEDSAVYLCASSSSNWRESIQYFGAGTRLSVL.

The V call is TRBV5-1, the J call TRBJ2-3, with D perhaps matching TRBD1 (5 bases). Germline CDR1 reads SGHRS; CDR2 reads YFSETQ. Trimming cost V 0 bases and J 2 bases, with 10 bases left between them. This CDR3 has 15 amino acids. The CDR3 reads CASSLGDSFTDTQYF. Written as DNA, the CDR3 is TGCGCCAGCAGCTTGGGAGACAGTTTCACAGATACGCAGTATTTT.

In its sample, this clone was seen once. The genes are TRBV7-2 and TRBJ2-5; TRBD2 agrees at 9 bases. After removal of 5 bases from V and 4 bases from J, the junction contained 11 bases not matched to a gene. Germline CDR1 is SGHTA and CDR2 is FQGNSA. The CDR3 is 16 amino acids. The CDR3 sequence: CASSLRLAGSGETQYF. CDR3 coding DNA: TGTGCCAGCAGCCTACGCCTAGCGGGAAGTGGAGAGACCCAGTACTTC.

The chain recombines TRBV27 with TRBJ2-7; tentative D call: TRBD1 (5 bases). The germline V gene encodes CDR1 MNHEY and CDR2 SMNVEV (reference sequence). This CDR3 has 12 residues. V shed 6 bases and J shed 4 bases, with 10 bases lying between them. CDR3 residues: CASSLTGYEQYF. The CDR3 coding sequence is TGTGCCAGCAGCCTAACAGGATACGAGCAGTACTTC.

The chain has TRBV7-9 and TRBJ2-7; D unresolved. The germline V and J ends were trimmed by 5 bases and 0 bases, with 14 bases remaining between them. Per the germline V gene, CDR1 is SEHNR and CDR2 is FQNEAQ (reference sequence). CDR3 size: 15 residues. The CDR3 nucleotides are TGTGCCAGCAGCCTCTACTTCTCGGGCTCCTACGAGCAGTACTTC. Protein: CASSLYFSGSYEQYF.

The chain employs TRBV11-3 and TRBJ1-4; 9 positions agree with TRBD1. The CDR3 extends over 14 amino acids. Germline lookup yields CDR1 SGHNT and CDR2 YENEEA. Losses at the gene ends were 3 bases for V and 7 bases for J; bases not matched to a gene: 3. The CDR3 DNA follows: TGTGCCAGCAGCTTTCGACAGGGGGTTGAAAAACTGTTTTTT. It specifies CASSFRQGVEKLFF.

This chain joins TRBV7-2 and TRBJ2-7; 7 bases match TRBD1. Germline V gene data show CDR1 as SGHTA and CDR2 as FQGNSA. The CDR3 loop spans 17 amino acids. The V segment lost 5 bases and the J segment 2 bases; nucleotides outside the gene matches: 15. CDR3 in amino acids: CASSPRTIGTVTYEQYF. Written as DNA, the CDR3 is TGTGCCAGCAGCCCCCGGACGATAGGGACAGTTACCTACGAGCAGTACTTC.

The gene calls are TRBV5-6 and TRBJ2-1; TRBD1 aligns across 9 bases. The CDR3 is 15 residues long. Trimming removed 0 bases from V and 9 bases from J; junction bases left unmatched: 7. Germline-derived CDR1 and CDR2 are SGHDT and YYEEEE. CDR3 DNA: TGTGCCAGCAGCTTGGAATTACAGGGGGCTTTTGAGCAGTTCTTC. It yields the protein CASSLELQGAFEQFF.

In DNA form, the CDR3 reads TGTGCCAGCAGTAAGGACAGGGGTGGGAATGAGCAGTTCTTC. Its translation: CASSKDRGGNEQFF. V is TRBV27 and J is TRBJ2-1; 9 bases fit TRBD1. The germline V gene has CDR1 MNHEY and CDR2 SMNVEV (reference sequence). The CDR3 consists of 14 residues. The J segment lost 7 bases and the V segment lost 5 bases, leaving 6 bases of the junction unmatched.

The V gene is TRBV4-2, the J gene TRBJ1-2; D is unresolved. The CDR3 covers 16 residues. CDR1 LGHNA and CDR2 YNFKEQ come from the germline V gene. V was shortened by 0 bases and J by 0 bases, with 11 bases between the two germline ends. CDR3 amino acids: CASSQDLSETNYGYTF. The CDR3 DNA follows: TGTGCCAGCAGCCAAGATTTGTCAGAAACTAACTATGGCTACACCTTC.

The genes are TRBV5-8 and TRBJ2-7; the match to TRBD1 covers 8 bases. CDR1 is SGHTS and CDR2 is YDEGEE in the germline V gene. Unmatched junction bases numbered 10, after V lost 4 bases and J lost 4 bases. The CDR3 spans 15 residues. In nucleotides, the CDR3 is TGTGCCAGCAGCCTGCATAGGGACAGGAGATACGAGCAGTACTTC. This encodes CASSLHRDRRYEQYF. Complete variable domain (other parts from reference TRBV5-8 and TRBJ2-7): EAGVTQSPTHLIKTRGQQATLRCSPISGHTSVYWYQQALGLGLQFLLWYDEGEERNRGNFPPRFSGRQFPNYSSELNVNALELEDSALYLCASSLHRDRRYEQYFGPGTRLTVT.

The V and J genes are TRBV7-9 and TRBJ2-1; 13 bases agree with TRBD2. Germline V CDR1 and CDR2: SEHNR, FQNEAQ (reference sequence). J lost 4 bases, V lost 5 bases, and 5 bases had no gene match. The CDR3 extends over 16 amino acids. The CDR3 DNA reads as TGTGCCAGCAGCCCTTGGACTAGCGGGAGTTACAATGAGCAGTTCTTC. Translating it yields CASSPWTSGSYNEQFF.

V is TRBV11-3 and J is TRBJ1-3, with 8 bases aligning to TRBD1. This CDR3 contains 16 residues. CDR1 and CDR2 from the germline V gene are SGHNT and YENEEA. J gave up 7 bases and V 5 bases, and 13 bases lay outside the gene matches. Written as DNA, the CDR3 is TGTGCCAGCAGCCTCCTATCGACAGGGGTTGGCAACACCATATATTTT. Its translation: CASSLLSTGVGNTIYF.

The gene calls are TRBV7-8 and TRBJ2-1, with D perhaps TRBD2 (5 bases). Germline CDR1 reads SGHVS; CDR2 reads FQNEAQ. This CDR3 spans 14 amino acids. Trimming removed 3 bases at V and 8 bases at J, with 14 bases between. The DNA of the CDR3 is TGTGCCAGCAGCTTTCAAGAGGGCCATCATGAGCAGTTCTTC. Its translation is CASSFQEGHHEQFF. The full variable domain, in which reference TRBV7-8 and TRBJ2-1 provide the parts outside the CDR3, is GAGVSQSPRYKVAKRGQDVALRCDPISGHVSLFWYQQALGQGPEFLTYFQNEAQLDKSGLPSDRFFAERPEGSVSTLKIQRTQQEDSAVYLCASSFQEGHHEQFFGPGTRLTVL.

The J gene is TRBJ2-5, the V gene TRBV2; D is perhaps TRBD1 (5 bases). V was trimmed by 4 bases and J by 2 bases, leaving 8 bases between them. CDR3 size: 13 residues. From germline, CDR1 is SNHLY and CDR2 FYNNEI. In DNA form, the CDR3 reads TGTGCCAGCAGTGCCGACAGTCAAGAGACCCAGTACTTC. Amino acid sequence: CASSADSQETQYF. Full variable domain (outside the CDR3, taken from reference TRBV2 and TRBJ2-5): EPEVTQTPSHQVTQMGQEVILRCVPISNHLYFYWYRQILGQKVEFLVSFYNNEISEKSEIFDDQFSVERPDGSNFTLKIRSTKLEDSAMYFCASSADSQETQYFGPGTRLLVL.

The chain recombines TRBV7-6 with TRBJ1-2; the D gene is possibly TRBD1 (6 bases). CDR1 and CDR2 (germline): SGHVS, FNYEAQ. The V gene lost 2 bases and the J gene lost 8 bases, with 24 bases spanning the gap. CDR3 size: 17 residues. The CDR3 loop reads CASSLSLQGPALGGYTF. CDR3 DNA sequence: TGTGCCAGCAGCTTATCATTACAGGGACCTGCCCTTGGGGGCTACACCTTC.